This paragraph covers one T cell receptor (beta chain) sequence. The target antigen is unknown. This specimen belongs to a study of cytomegalovirus exposure and HLA in healthy donors. 60 Vbeta and 13 Jbeta primers were used in PCR. Clones were sequenced by immunoSEQ multiplex PCR, and TCRdb holds only the in-frame ones, with some missing. The sample carries hundreds of thousands of clones, roughly 80% recorded once. Study-level findings and limits: HLA-A and HLA-B allele assignments for most subjects were reportedly predicted accurately using TCR beta sequences. Under in vitro conditions, three CMV-associated chains were confirmed as specific for CMV antigens.

The CDR3 runs to 15 residues. Trimming took off 3 bases at V and 2 bases at J, with 13 bases between the two ends. Germline V CDR1 and CDR2: SGHVS, FNYEAQ. This chain uses TRBV7-6 with TRBJ1-1; a possible D gene is TRBD1 (6 bases). The sequenced material came from PBMCs. The TCR originated in a man between 25 and 39 years old in good health and CMV-seronegative. The chain's CDR3 is CASSFGGADNTEAFF. CDR3 DNA: TGTGCCAGCAGCTTCGGGGGGGCGGATAACACTGAAGCTTTCTTT. Looking up the rest from reference TRBV7-6 and TRBJ1-1 gives the full variable domain: GAGVSQSPRYKVTKRGQDVALRCDPISGHVSLYWYRQALGQGPEFLTYFNYEAQQDKSGLPNDRFSAERPEGSISTLTIQRTEQRDSAMYRCASSFGGADNTEAFFGQGTRLTVV.